The text below deals with one TCR beta chain. Sorting used thawed, overnight-rested PBMC stained with anti-CD3, a viability dye and GMM-loaded CD1B tetramer. CD1B tetramers were loaded with Rhodococcus equi-derived C32 glucose monomycolate. The source of the sample is a study of T cells in tuberculosis. There are 15 residues in the CDR3. Between the trimmed V and J ends, which lost 0 bases and 4 bases, there was a span of 13 bases. In germline, CDR1 is SGHRS, CDR2 YFSETQ. Repertoires were generated with immunoSEQ multiplex PCR, while TCRdb's copy carries only in-frame clones and drops some. The data contain 85,000 to 100,000 clones, roughly 93% of them singletons. Study-level points and caveats: Some low-affinity tetramer-binding T cells may be absent from this sample.

The rearrangement uses TRBV5-1 and TRBJ1-2; D perhaps matches TRBD1 (5 bases). The specimen sequenced was CD1b-GMM tetramer-negative cells sorted from PBMCs. The receptor comes from an adult woman with latent tuberculosis. CDR3 in amino acids: CASSLDAGNLYGYTF. In DNA form, the CDR3 reads TGCGCCAGCAGCTTGGATGCAGGGAATCTCTATGGCTACACCTTC.